This T cell receptor (beta chain) derives from a study of cytomegalovirus exposure and HLA in healthy donors. This clone is a singleton in its sample. What it binds is not known. Among the donors, all were healthy bone marrow donors. Regarding the study as a whole: Certain sequence variants were highly shared and formed a cluster, and this cluster was likely a sequencing artifact. When a later analysis was performed, an Asian-associated ancestry cluster reportedly had fewer N-insertions than the roughly 630-donor mean. The study listed some 160 cytomegalovirus-associated TCR beta chains.

The PCR employed 60 Vbeta primers together with 13 Jbeta primers. Data came from immunoSEQ multiplex PCR; TCRdb stores just in-frame clones and leaves some out. The sample yields 150,000 to 200,000 clones, 85% seen once. V lost 10 bases and J lost 5, with 16 bases in between. The CDR3 covers 13 residues. In germline, CDR1 is SGHRS, CDR2 YFSETQ. The clonotype originates from a woman aged 45-65 years in good health and CMV-seronegative. Specimen: PBMCs. This chain links TRBV5-1 with TRBJ2-1, with a weak D call TRBD2 (6 bases). The CDR3 loop is CAATSGLNNEQFF. The CDR3 DNA reads TGCGCCGCTACCTCGGGACTGAACAATGAGCAGTTCTTC. The full variable domain, its missing parts supplied by reference TRBV5-1 and TRBJ2-1, is KAGVTQTPRYLIKTRGQQVTLSCSPISGHRSVSWYQQTPGQGLQFLFEYFSETQRNKGNFPGRFSGRQFSNSRSEMNVSTLELGDSALYLCAATSGLNNEQFFGPGTRLTVL.